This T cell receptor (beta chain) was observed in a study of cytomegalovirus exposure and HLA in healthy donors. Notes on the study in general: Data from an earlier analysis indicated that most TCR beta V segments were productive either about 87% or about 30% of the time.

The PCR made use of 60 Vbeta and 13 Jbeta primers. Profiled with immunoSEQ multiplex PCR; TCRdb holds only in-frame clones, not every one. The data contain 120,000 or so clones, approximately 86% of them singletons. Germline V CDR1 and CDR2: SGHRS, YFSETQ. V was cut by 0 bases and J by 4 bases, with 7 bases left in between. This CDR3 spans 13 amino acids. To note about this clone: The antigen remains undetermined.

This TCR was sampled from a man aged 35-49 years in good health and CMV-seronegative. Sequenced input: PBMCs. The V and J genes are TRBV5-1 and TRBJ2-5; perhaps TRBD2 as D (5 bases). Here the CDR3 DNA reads TGCGCCAGCAGCTTGGAAGGGAGAGAGACCCAGTACTTC. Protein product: CASSLEGRETQYF.